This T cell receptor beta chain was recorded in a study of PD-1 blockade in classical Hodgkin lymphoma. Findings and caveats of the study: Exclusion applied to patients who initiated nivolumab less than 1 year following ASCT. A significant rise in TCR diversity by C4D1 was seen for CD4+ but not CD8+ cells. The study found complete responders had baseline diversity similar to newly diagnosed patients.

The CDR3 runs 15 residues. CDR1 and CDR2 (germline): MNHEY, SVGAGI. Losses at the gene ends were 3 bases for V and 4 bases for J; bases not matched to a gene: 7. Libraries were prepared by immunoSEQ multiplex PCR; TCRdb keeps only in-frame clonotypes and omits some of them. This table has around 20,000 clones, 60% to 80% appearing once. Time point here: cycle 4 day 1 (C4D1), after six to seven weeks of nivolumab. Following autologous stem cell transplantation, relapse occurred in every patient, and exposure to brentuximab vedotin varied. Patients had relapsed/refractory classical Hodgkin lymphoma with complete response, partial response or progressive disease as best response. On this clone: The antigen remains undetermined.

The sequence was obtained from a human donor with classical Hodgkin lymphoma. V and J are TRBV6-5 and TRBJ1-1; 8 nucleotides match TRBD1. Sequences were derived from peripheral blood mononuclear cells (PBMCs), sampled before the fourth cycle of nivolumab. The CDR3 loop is CASSYWTGRATEAFF. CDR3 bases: TGTGCCAGCAGTTATTGGACAGGGAGGGCCACTGAAGCTTTCTTT.